Listed below are T cell receptor beta chains from one sample, sequenced in a study of cytomegalovirus exposure and HLA in healthy donors. Some clones are missing from TCRdb's copy, which holds only in-frame ones; the method was immunoSEQ multiplex PCR. The data show about 150,000 clones, with roughly 70% seen just once and 4.3% held by the top ten. Sequenced sample: PBMCs. The receptor set was obtained from a man aged 18 to 29 in good health and CMV-seropositive. Both conserved end residues are part of each CDR3. The D gene is left open where the match is weak. Some rows have no size entry. The others give once, few or many, or a class for an expanded clone.

TRBV18,TRBJ2-5,once,TRBD1,CASSRDREWEETQYF,TGTGCCAGCTCGCGGGACAGGGAGTGGGAAGAGACCCAGTACTTC
TRBV6-1,TRBJ2-5,few,NA,CASSVGLVGAQYF,TGTGCCAGCAGTGTAGGACTGGTTGGGGCCCAGTACTTC
TRBV4-2,TRBJ2-3,NA,NA,CASSPLNLPGTDTQYF,TGTGCCAGCAGCCCACTGAACCTTCCGGGAACAGATACGCAGTATTTT
TRBV5-6,TRBJ2-7,few,TRBD2,CASSKGLTASYEQYF,TGTGCCAGCAGCAAGGGACTAACGGCCTCCTACGAGCAGTACTTC
TRBV28,TRBJ1-5,NA,NA,CASSSRGKITGQPQHF,TGTGCCAGCAGCTCCCGGGGCAAGATAACAGGGCAGCCCCAGCATTTT
TRBV28,TRBJ1-1,NA,NA,CASSYGGDTEAFF,TGTGCCAGCAGCTACGGGGGGGACACTGAAGCTTTCTTT
TRBV29-1,TRBJ2-7,NA,NA,CSVGQGSLAEQYF,TGCAGCGTTGGACAAGGTTCCCTAGCCGAGCAGTACTTC
TRBV13,TRBJ2-7,NA,TRBD2,CASSSSGSGGPSSYEQYF,TGTGCCAGCAGCTCCAGTGGGAGCGGGGGGCCGAGCTCCTACGAGCAGTACTTC
TRBV5-6,TRBJ2-7,NA,TRBD1,CASTRRQGLGNEQYF,TGTGCCAGCACCCGAAGACAGGGCTTAGGCAACGAGCAGTACTTC
TRBV4-2,TRBJ2-4,few,TRBD2,CASSATRRGAKNIQYF,TGTGCCAGCAGCGCAACTAGGCGGGGGGCCAAAAACATTCAGTACTTC
TRBV21-1,TRBJ2-7,NA,NA,CASTPGRGKGYEQYF,TGTGCCAGCACCCCTGGCAGGGGAAAAGGCTACGAGCAGTACTTC
TRBV18,TRBJ1-1,NA,NA,CASSPVTVNTEAFF,TGTGCCAGCTCACCTGTGACAGTGAACACTGAAGCTTTCTTT
TRBV5-1,TRBJ1-3,few,NA,CASSPGGRGSGNTIYF,TGCGCCAGCAGCCCCGGAGGCAGGGGCTCTGGAAACACCATATATTTT
TRBV7-8,TRBJ2-7,NA,NA,CASSFGTGAYEQYF,TGTGCCAGCAGCTTCGGGACTGGAGCCTACGAGCAGTACTTC
TRBV27,TRBJ2-3,NA,NA,CASSQSTDTQYF,TGTGCCAGCAGTCAAAGCACAGATACGCAGTATTTT
TRBV5-1,TRBJ2-2,NA,NA,CASSLVTVDTGELFF,TGCGCCAGCAGCTTGGTCACGGTCGACACCGGGGAGCTGTTTTTT
TRBV27,TRBJ1-4,once,NA,CASSKSAWEKLFF,TGTGCCAGCAGTAAGAGCGCATGGGAAAAACTGTTTTTT
TRBV5-4,TRBJ2-1,NA,TRBD2,CASSSRTSGRAKEYNEQFF,TGTGCCAGCAGCTCTCGGACTAGCGGGAGGGCCAAGGAATACAATGAGCAGTTCTTC
TRBV6-5,TRBJ2-3,NA,NA,CATRQADTQYF,TGTGCCACAAGACAGGCAGATACGCAGTATTTT
TRBV13,TRBJ2-2,few,TRBD2,CASSHRLANTGELFF,TGTGCCAGCAGCCATCGACTAGCCAACACCGGGGAGCTGTTTTTT
TRBV5-1,TRBJ2-1,NA,TRBD2,CASSLKPSGGYNEQFF,TGCGCCAGCAGCCTCAAACCTAGCGGGGGCTACAATGAGCAGTTCTTC
TRBV25-1,TRBJ2-1,NA,TRBD2,CASSLGLANEQFF,TGTGCCAGTTCCCTCGGACTAGCGAATGAGCAGTTCTTC
TRBV7-3,TRBJ2-7,NA,TRBD1,CASRQFPGQYYEQYF,TGTGCCAGCAGACAATTTCCGGGACAGTACTACGAGCAGTACTTC
TRBV29-1,TRBJ1-1,NA,NA,CSVSRALNTEAFF,TGCAGCGTTTCGAGGGCTCTGAACACTGAAGCTTTCTTT
TRBV7-2,TRBJ1-2,few,NA,CASSLLTAYGYTF,TGTGCCAGCAGCTTACTGACAGCCTATGGCTACACCTTC
TRBV9,TRBJ1-1,once,NA,CASSVGVGDTEAFF,TGTGCCAGCAGCGTAGGAGTGGGAGACACTGAAGCTTTCTTT
TRBV28,TRBJ2-5,NA,TRBD1,CASSSAGQGGETQYF,TGTGCCAGCAGCTCCGCGGGACAGGGAGGAGAGACCCAGTACTTC